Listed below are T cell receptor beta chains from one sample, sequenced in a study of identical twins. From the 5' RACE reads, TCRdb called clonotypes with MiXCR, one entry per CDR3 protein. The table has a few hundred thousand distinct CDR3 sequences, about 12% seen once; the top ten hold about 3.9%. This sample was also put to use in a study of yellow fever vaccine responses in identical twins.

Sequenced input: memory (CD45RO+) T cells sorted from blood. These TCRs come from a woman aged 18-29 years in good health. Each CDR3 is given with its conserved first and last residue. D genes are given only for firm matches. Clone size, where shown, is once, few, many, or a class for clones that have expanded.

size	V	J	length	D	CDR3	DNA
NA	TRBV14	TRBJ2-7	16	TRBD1	CASSQDLGQGIYEQYF	TGTGCCAGCAGCCAAGATCTCGGACAGGGGATCTACGAGCAGTACTTC
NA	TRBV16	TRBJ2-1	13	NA	CASSQAERNEQFF	TGTGCCAGCAGCCAAGCCGAGCGCAATGAGCAGTTCTTC
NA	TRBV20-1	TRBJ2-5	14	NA	CSANREGVQETQYF	TGCAGTGCTAATCGAGAGGGGGTACAAGAGACCCAGTACTTC
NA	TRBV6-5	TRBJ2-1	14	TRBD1	CASSYGTGGIDQFF	TGTGCCAGCAGTTACGGGACAGGGGGAATTGACCAGTTCTTC
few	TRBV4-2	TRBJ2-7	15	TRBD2	CASSPLAGGPVEQYF	TGTGCCAGCAGCCCCCTAGCGGGAGGGCCCGTCGAGCAGTACTTC
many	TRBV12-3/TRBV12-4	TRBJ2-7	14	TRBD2	CASGETGLAHEQYF	TGTGCCAGCGGCGAGACGGGACTAGCCCACGAGCAGTACTTC
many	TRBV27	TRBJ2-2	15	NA	CASRLTSGASGELFF	TGTGCCAGCAGGCTAACCTCAGGGGCATCCGGGGAGCTGTTTTTT
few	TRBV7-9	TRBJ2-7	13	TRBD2	CASLPSGGNEQYF	TGTGCCAGCTTACCCTCGGGGGGTAACGAGCAGTACTTC
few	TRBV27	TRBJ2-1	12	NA	CASSTFTREQFF	TGTGCCAGCAGCACCTTCACACGTGAGCAGTTCTTC
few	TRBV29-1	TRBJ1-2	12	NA	CSVGQPSYGYTF	TGCAGCGTTGGTCAGCCCTCCTATGGCTACACCTTC
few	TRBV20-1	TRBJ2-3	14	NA	CSAPASSSTDTQYF	TGCAGTGCCCCGGCCTCCTCTAGCACAGATACGCAGTATTTT
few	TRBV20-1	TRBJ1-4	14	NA	CSALDSEGNEKLFF	TGCAGTGCTTTGGACTCAGAGGGCAATGAAAAACTGTTTTTT
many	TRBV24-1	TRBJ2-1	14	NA	CATSNPASYNEQFF	TGTGCCACCAGTAATCCAGCGTCCTACAATGAGCAGTTCTTC
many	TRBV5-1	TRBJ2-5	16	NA	CASSHGRDLRQETQYF	TGCGCCAGCAGCCACGGCCGGGACTTAAGGCAAGAGACCCAGTACTTC
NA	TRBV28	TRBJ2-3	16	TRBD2	CASRLPGLAEAATQYF	TGTGCCAGCAGATTACCGGGACTAGCGGAGGCAGCTACGCAGTATTTT
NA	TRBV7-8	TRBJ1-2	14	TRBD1	CASSLADRVYGYTF	TGTGCCAGCAGCTTAGCGGACAGGGTTTATGGCTACACCTTC
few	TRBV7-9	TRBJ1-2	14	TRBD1	CASSEQGGSYGYTF	TGTGCCAGCAGCGAACAGGGGGGTAGCTATGGCTACACCTTC
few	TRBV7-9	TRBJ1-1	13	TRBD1	CASSGQGGAEAFF	TGTGCCAGCAGCGGACAGGGGGGCGCTGAAGCTTTCTTT
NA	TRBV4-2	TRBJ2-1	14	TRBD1	CASSRLGQNNEQFF	TGTGCCAGCAGCCGCCTGGGACAGAACAATGAGCAGTTCTTC
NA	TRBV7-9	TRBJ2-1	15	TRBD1	CASSLDGTGIDEQFF	TGTGCCAGCAGCTTAGATGGGACAGGGATCGATGAGCAGTTCTTC
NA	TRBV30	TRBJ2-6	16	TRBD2	CAWSTSRGAGANVLTF	TGTGCCTGGAGTACGTCCCGGGGGGCTGGGGCCAACGTCCTGACTTTC
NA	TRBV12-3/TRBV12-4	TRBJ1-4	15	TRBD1	CASSLRTGQSGKLFF	TGTGCCAGCAGTTTACGGACAGGGCAATCTGGAAAACTGTTTTTT
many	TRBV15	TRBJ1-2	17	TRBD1	CATSRDTGDREGYGYTF	TGTGCCACCAGCAGAGATACGGGGGACAGGGAAGGATATGGCTACACCTTC
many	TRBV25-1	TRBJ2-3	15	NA	CASSGSFRGTDTQYF	TGTGCCAGCAGTGGATCTTTTAGGGGCACAGATACGCAGTATTTT
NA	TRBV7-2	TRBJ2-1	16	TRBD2	CASSPGFGEGHYEQFF	TGTGCCAGCAGCCCAGGATTCGGGGAGGGCCATTATGAGCAGTTCTTC
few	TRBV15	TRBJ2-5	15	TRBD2	CATSKGLAGVETQYF	TGTGCCACCAGCAAAGGACTAGCGGGAGTTGAGACCCAGTACTTC
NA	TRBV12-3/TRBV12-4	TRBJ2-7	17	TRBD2	CASSRSGSIGKGEEQYF	TGTGCCAGCAGTAGGAGCGGGAGCATAGGGAAAGGGGAGGAGCAGTACTTC
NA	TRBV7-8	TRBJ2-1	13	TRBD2	CASSFSGTGEQFF	TGTGCCAGCAGCTTTAGCGGGACCGGGGAGCAGTTCTTC
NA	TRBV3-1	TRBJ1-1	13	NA	CASSQGFTSEAFF	TGTGCCAGCAGCCAAGGGTTTACATCCGAAGCTTTCTTT
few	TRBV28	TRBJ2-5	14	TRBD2	CASSASGGAETQYF	TGTGCCAGCAGTGCTAGCGGGGGGGCCGAGACCCAGTACTTC
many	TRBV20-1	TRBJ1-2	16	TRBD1	CSATASGTAINYGYTF	TGCAGTGCTACGGCATCGGGGACAGCGATCAACTATGGCTACACCTTC
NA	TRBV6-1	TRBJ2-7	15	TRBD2	CASSPAGLTSYEQYF	TGTGCCAGCAGTCCAGCGGGGCTGACTTCCTACGAGCAGTACTTC
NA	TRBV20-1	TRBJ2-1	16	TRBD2	CSAVPGTSVSYNEQFF	TGCAGTGCCGTTCCCGGGACTAGCGTCTCCTACAATGAGCAGTTCTTC
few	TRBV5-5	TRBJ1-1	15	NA	CASSLSSLRVTEAFF	TGTGCCAGCAGCTTGTCTTCATTAAGGGTAACTGAAGCTTTCTTT
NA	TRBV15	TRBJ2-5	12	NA	CATSKEGKTQYF	TGTGCCACCAGCAAAGAGGGGAAGACCCAGTACTTC